The rows below give T cell receptor beta chains drawn from one sample of a study of response to subunit inactivated influenza vaccine. Each CDR3 protein is one row after TCRdb ran MiXCR on the RT-PCR reads. The sample records 500,000 to 600,000 distinct CDR3 sequences, around 13% being singletons. Specimen: PBMCs from blood, collected roughly 13 days after vaccination. The receptors originated from a man over 45 who received an inactivated influenza vaccine. Both conserved end residues are part of each CDR3. A D gene is named only where the DNA matches it firmly. The size entry is marked missing in some rows and otherwise reads once, few, many or a size class.

>TRBV6-2/TRBV6-3|TRBJ2-2|few|.
TGTGCCAGCAGTTACCTGCGCCAGGGCCTTACCGGGGAGCTGTTTTTT
CASSYLRQGLTGELFF
>TRBV11-2|TRBJ2-7|few|TRBD1
TGTGCCAGCAGACCTTACCTCTACCGGGACAGGGTACATCATGAGCAGTACTTC
CASRPYLYRDRVHHEQYF
>TRBV29-1|TRBJ1-1|.|.
TGCAGCGTTGGGGGCAGCCCGAACACTGAAGCTTTCTTT
CSVGGSPNTEAFF
>TRBV18|TRBJ2-2|few|.
TGTGCCAGCTCACAACTAACTAAGACAGCCACCGGGGAGCTGTTTTTT
CASSQLTKTATGELFF
>TRBV5-1|TRBJ2-1|.|TRBD2
TGCGCCAGCAGCTTGGCCGTGCGGGGGGGCGGTGAGCAGTTCTTC
CASSLAVRGGGEQFF
>TRBV4-3|TRBJ2-3|many|TRBD2
TGCGCCAGCAGCCAATCCGCGACTAGCGGGAGGAATACGCAGTATTTT
CASSQSATSGRNTQYF
>TRBV24-1|TRBJ2-3|.|.
TGTGCCACCCGAGCCCGGACTACCACAGATACGCAGTATTTT
CATRARTTTDTQYF
>TRBV11-2|TRBJ2-6|few|.
TGTGCCAGCAAGGTTGCTGGGGCCAACGTCCTGACTTTC
CASKVAGANVLTF
>TRBV4-2|TRBJ2-5|.|TRBD2
TGTGCCAGCAGCCTTGGGAGCGGGACGAAGCAAGAGACCCAGTACTTC
CASSLGSGTKQETQYF
>TRBV10-1|TRBJ2-2|many|.
TGCGCCAGCAGTGAACAAACCGGGGAGCTGTTTTTT
CASSEQTGELFF
>TRBV5-4|TRBJ2-5|few|TRBD1
TGTGCCAGCAGCCCGCGACAGGGGCTGGAGACCCAGTACTTC
CASSPRQGLETQYF
>TRBV19|TRBJ2-7|few|.
TGTGCCAGTAGTATAGTGGCCACGGGGGCCTACGAGCAGTACTTC
CASSIVATGAYEQYF
>TRBV28|TRBJ2-1|.|.
TGTGCCAGCAGTCTGGTGGCATCATACAATGAGCAGTTCTTC
CASSLVASYNEQFF